Listed below are T cell receptor beta chains from one sample, sequenced in a study of T cell clonotyping in hematopoietic cell transplantation. The table came from immunoSEQ multiplex PCR; TCRdb's copy has only in-frame clones and leaves some out. This table has about 28,000 clones, more than 85% appearing once. The sample in question was peripheral blood mononuclear cells, obtained before stem cell transplant. All receptors derive from a man between 50 and 59 years old with acute myeloid leukemia. Some clones in this sample may be carry-over from other donors' samples. CDR3s include the opening cysteine and the closing phenylalanine or tryptophan. A D gene is named only where the DNA matches it firmly. Clone size is stated in some rows and not others, as once, few, many or a class when expanded.

>TRBJ1-1|TRBV6-6|.|.
TGTGCCAGCAGTACAGGACTAGACACTGAAGCTTTCTTT
CASSTGLDTEAFF
>TRBJ1-2|TRBV29-1|.|.
TGCAGCGTTGAAAAAACCGGGACGAGGGAACTAGAAGGTGGCTACACCTTC
CSVEKTGTRELEGGYTF
>TRBJ1-1|TRBV11-3|.|once
TGTGCCAGCAGCTTAGGAGGAGGGAACACTGAAGCTTTCTTT
CASSLGGGNTEAFF
>TRBJ2-7|TRBV25-1|.|.
TGTGCCAGCAGTGAATTCGGCAAAACCTACGAGCAGTACTTC
CASSEFGKTYEQYF
>TRBJ2-5|TRBV7-9|.|.
TGTGCCAGCAGCACTGGGAGTGGAGAGACCCAGTACTTC
CASSTGSGETQYF
>TRBJ1-6|TRBV18|.|.
TGTGCCAGCTCACCACGAGTAGAGGGTCCCGGTTCACCCCTCCACTTT
CASSPRVEGPGSPLHF
>TRBJ2-2|TRBV5-1|TRBD1|.
TGCGCCAGCAGCTTACGGACAGGGACGAACACCGGGGAGCTGTTTTTT
CASSLRTGTNTGELFF
>TRBJ2-2|TRBV7-3|TRBD1|once
TGTGCCAGCAGTTCAATTTCTACCGGGACAGGGGGTAACACCGGGGAGCTGTTTTTT
CASSSISTGTGGNTGELFF
>TRBJ2-3|TRBV5-1|.|.
TGCGCCAGCAGCTTGGAGGGACACCCAGATACGCAGTATTTT
CASSLEGHPDTQYF
>TRBJ1-1|TRBV9|.|.
TGTGCCAGCAGCGTAGAGGAGGGTTGGGGCACTGAAGCTTTCTTT
CASSVEEGWGTEAFF
>TRBJ1-2|TRBV15|.|.
TGTGCCACCAGCAGAGACCGGACACATACGGGGGACTACACCTTC
CATSRDRTHTGDYTF
>TRBJ1-1|TRBV11-2|TRBD1|.
TGTGCCAGCAGCCCAACTACAGGGGGCACTGAAGCTTTCTTT
CASSPTTGGTEAFF
>TRBJ2-5|TRBV5-1|TRBD2|.
TGCGCCAGCAGCTGGGGGACTAGCGGACCCCAAGAGACCCAGTACTTC
CASSWGTSGPQETQYF
>TRBJ1-2|TRBV2|.|.
TGTGCCAGCAGTGAAGCAGGGTACTCCTATGGCTACACCTTC
CASSEAGYSYGYTF
>TRBJ2-3|TRBV18|.|.
TGTGCCAGCTCACCAGGAGGGATCGGCCAAGATACGCAGTATTTT
CASSPGGIGQDTQYF
>TRBJ2-6|TRBV18|.|.
TGTGCCAGCTCACCGTTAGTCTCTGGGGCCAACGTCCTGACTTTC
CASSPLVSGANVLTF
>TRBJ2-2|TRBV7-2|.|.
TGTGCCAGCAGCTTAGCTCATAGGGGGGAGCTGTTTTTT
CASSLAHRGELFF
>TRBJ2-3|TRBV11-2|.|.
TGTGCCAGCAGCTTAGGGGGGCTAGACGGAGATACGCAGTATTTT
CASSLGGLDGDTQYF
>TRBJ2-3|TRBV7-2|.|.
TGTGCCAGCAGCCACCCGGACGGGGATACGCAGTATTTT
CASSHPDGDTQYF
>TRBJ2-1|TRBV10-3|.|.
TGTGCCATCAGTGAGTCCGGAACTTACAATGAGCAGTTCTTC
CAISESGTYNEQFF
>TRBJ2-3|TRBV11-2|TRBD2|.
TGTGCCAGCAGCTCAAATCCTAGCGGTACGCAGTATTTT
CASSSNPSGTQYF
>TRBJ2-2|TRBV7-2|.|few
TGTGCCAGCAGAATAGAATCGAACACCGGGGAGCTGTTTTTT
CASRIESNTGELFF
>TRBJ1-1|TRBV5-1|TRBD1|.
TGCGCCAGCAGCTTGGGACAGGGAGGAAGCACTGAAGCTTTCTTT
CASSLGQGGSTEAFF
>TRBJ1-3|TRBV4-2|.|once
TGTGCCAGCAGCCAAGTCCGCGGGGGTTACTCTGGAAACACCATATATTTT
CASSQVRGGYSGNTIYF
>TRBJ1-1|TRBV19|TRBD1|.
TGTGCCAGTAGGAGGGACAGCCTGAACACTGAAGCTTTCTTT
CASRRDSLNTEAFF
>TRBJ2-3|TRBV9|.|.
TGTGCCAGCAGCGTAGCGGGCTGGGGGATGAGCACAGATACGCAGTATTTT
CASSVAGWGMSTDTQYF
>TRBJ2-2|TRBV7-2|TRBD1|.
TGTGCCAGCAGCTTTGGACAGGGGACCGGGGAGCTGTTTTTT
CASSFGQGTGELFF
>TRBJ2-2|TRBV28|.|.
TGTGCCGGCAGGGACAATTCGAACACCGGGGAGCTGTTTTTT
CAGRDNSNTGELFF
>TRBJ2-5|TRBV2|.|.
TGTGCCAGCAGTGAGCCGGGAGAGCAAGAGACCCAGTACTTC
CASSEPGEQETQYF
>TRBJ1-2|TRBV6-5|TRBD1|.
TGTGCCAGCAGTTACAATCGGGACAGGGCATCGAGTGGCTACACCTTC
CASSYNRDRASSGYTF
>TRBJ1-1|TRBV5-6|.|once
TGTGCCAGCAGCTTGGGGGGGCACGAAGCTTTCTTT
CASSLGGHEAFF
>TRBJ1-6|TRBV15|.|.
TGTGCCACCCGCAGGGGAATTAATTCACCCCTCCACTTT
CATRRGINSPLHF
>TRBJ1-1|TRBV27|.|.
TGTGCCAGCAGTTTATTGGGGCGCGGAACTTTCTTT
CASSLLGRGTFF
>TRBJ2-2|TRBV5-1|.|.
TGCGCCAGCAGTCTTGACCTCAACACCGGGGAGCTGTTTTTT
CASSLDLNTGELFF
>TRBJ2-1|TRBV19|TRBD1|.
TGTGCCAGTAAACAGGGGGCCAACTACAATGAGCAGTTCTTC
CASKQGANYNEQFF
>TRBJ1-5|TRBV2|.|.
TGTGCCAGCACCAAGGACGTAGGGGATAGCAATCAGCCCCAGCATTTT
CASTKDVGDSNQPQHF
>TRBJ1-3|TRBV18|.|.
TGTGCCAGCTCACCCGAGATGGCCTCTGGAAACACCATATATTTT
CASSPEMASGNTIYF
>TRBJ2-5|TRBV7-2|.|.
TGTGCCAGCAGCCCCCCCGGGCCCAAGACCCAGTACTTC
CASSPPGPKTQYF
>TRBJ2-5|TRBV11-2|.|.
TGTGCCAGCAGCCCTGGGACAAATCAAGAGACCCAGTACTTC
CASSPGTNQETQYF
>TRBJ2-7|TRBV5-5|.|few
TGTGCCAGCAGCTTAGGGGACACTTTCTACGAGCAGTACTTC
CASSLGDTFYEQYF
>TRBJ2-7|TRBV6-1|.|once
TGTGCCAGCAGTGATTATACCTACGAGCAGTACTTC
CASSDYTYEQYF
>TRBJ2-1|TRBV30|TRBD2|.
TGTGCCTGGAGTGGACTAGCGGACAATGAGCAGTTCTTC
CAWSGLADNEQFF
>TRBJ2-3|TRBV7-9|.|.
TGTGCCAGCAGCTTGGCGGCAGATATCACAGATACGCAGTATTTT
CASSLAADITDTQYF